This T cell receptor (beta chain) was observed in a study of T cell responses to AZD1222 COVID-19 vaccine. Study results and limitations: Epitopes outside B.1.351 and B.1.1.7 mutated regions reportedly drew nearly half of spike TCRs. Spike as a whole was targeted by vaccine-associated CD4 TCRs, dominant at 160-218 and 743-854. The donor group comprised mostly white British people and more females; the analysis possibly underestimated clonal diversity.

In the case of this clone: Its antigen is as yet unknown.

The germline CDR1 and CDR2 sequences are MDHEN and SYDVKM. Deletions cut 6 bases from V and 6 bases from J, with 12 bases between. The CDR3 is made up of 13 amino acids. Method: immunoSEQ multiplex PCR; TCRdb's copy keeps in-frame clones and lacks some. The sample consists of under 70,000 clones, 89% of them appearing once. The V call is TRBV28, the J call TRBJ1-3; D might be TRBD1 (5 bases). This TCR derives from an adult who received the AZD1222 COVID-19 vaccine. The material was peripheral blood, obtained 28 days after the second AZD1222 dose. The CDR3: CASSQGAPNTIYF. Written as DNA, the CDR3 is TGTGCCAGCAGCCAGGGAGCACCAAACACCATATATTTT.